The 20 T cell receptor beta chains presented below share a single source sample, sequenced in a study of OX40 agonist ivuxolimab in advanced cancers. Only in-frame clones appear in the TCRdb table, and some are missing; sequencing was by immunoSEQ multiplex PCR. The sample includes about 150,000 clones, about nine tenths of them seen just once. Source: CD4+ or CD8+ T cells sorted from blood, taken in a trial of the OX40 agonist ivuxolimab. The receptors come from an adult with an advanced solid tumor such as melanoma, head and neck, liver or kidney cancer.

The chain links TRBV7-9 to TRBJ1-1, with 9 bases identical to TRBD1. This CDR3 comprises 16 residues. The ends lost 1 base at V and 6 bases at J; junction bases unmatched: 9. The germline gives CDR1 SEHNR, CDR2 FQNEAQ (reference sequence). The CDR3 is CASSLGSSGQGAEAFF. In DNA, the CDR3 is TGTGCCAGCAGCTTAGGATCATCGGGACAGGGCGCTGAAGCTTTCTTT.

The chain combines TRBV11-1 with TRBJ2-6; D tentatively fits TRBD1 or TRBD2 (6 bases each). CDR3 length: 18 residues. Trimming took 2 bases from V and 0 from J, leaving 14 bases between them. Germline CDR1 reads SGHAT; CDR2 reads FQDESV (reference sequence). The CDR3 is CASSLRSRGGSGANVLTF. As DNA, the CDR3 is TGTGCCAGCAGCTTACGGAGCAGGGGAGGCTCTGGGGCCAACGTCCTGACTTTC.

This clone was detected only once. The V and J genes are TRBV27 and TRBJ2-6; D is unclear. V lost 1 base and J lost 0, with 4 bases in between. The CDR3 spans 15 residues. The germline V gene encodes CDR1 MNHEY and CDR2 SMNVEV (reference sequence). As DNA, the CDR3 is TGTGCCAGCAGTTTATTACTCTCTGGGGCCAACGTCCTGACTTTC. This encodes CASSLLLSGANVLTF.

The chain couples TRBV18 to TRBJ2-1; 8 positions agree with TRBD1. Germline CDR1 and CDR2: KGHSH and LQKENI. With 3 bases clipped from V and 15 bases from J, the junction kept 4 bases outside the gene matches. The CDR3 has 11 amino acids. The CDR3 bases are TGTGCCAGCTCACCGGACAGGGAGAGGTTCTTC. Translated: CASSPDRERFF.

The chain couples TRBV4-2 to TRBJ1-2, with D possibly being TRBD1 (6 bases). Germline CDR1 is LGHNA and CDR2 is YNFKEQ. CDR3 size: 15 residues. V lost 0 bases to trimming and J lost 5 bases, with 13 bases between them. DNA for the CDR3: TGTGCCAGCAGCCAAGAGAGGGACAAGGGGTATGGCTACACCTTC. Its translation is CASSQERDKGYGYTF.

CDR3 coding DNA: TGTGCCAGCAGTTATACAGGGGGCGGCGGAAAACTGTTTTTT. This gives the protein CASSYTGGGGKLFF. This chain links TRBV28 with TRBJ1-4, with 9 positions matching TRBD1. CDR1 MDHEN and CDR2 SYDVKM come from the germline V gene. The CDR3 covers 14 residues. The ends lost 4 bases at V and 10 bases at J; junction bases unmatched: 7.

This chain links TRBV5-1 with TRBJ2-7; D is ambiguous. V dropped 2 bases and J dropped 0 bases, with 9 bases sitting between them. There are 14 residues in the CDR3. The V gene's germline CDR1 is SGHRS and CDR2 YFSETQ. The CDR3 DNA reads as TGCGCCAGCAGCTTCCAGGCAAGCTCCTACGAGCAGTACTTC. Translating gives CASSFQASSYEQYF.

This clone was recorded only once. The CDR3 sequence: CASGGPQYF. CDR3 DNA: TGTGCCAGCGGGGGGCCCCAGTACTTC. The V and J genes are TRBV28 and TRBJ2-5; D possibly matches TRBD1 or TRBD2 (6 bases each). This CDR3 spans 9 amino acids. Germline values: CDR1 MDHEN, CDR2 SYDVKM. V lost 8 bases and J 9 bases, leaving 7 bases between the germline ends.

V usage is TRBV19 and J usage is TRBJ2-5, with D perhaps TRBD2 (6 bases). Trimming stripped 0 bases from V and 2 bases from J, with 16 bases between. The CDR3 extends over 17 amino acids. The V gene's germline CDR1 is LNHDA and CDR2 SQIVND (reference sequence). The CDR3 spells CASSIDPNRGGQETQYF. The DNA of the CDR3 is TGTGCCAGTAGTATAGATCCGAATCGGGGAGGTCAAGAGACCCAGTACTTC.

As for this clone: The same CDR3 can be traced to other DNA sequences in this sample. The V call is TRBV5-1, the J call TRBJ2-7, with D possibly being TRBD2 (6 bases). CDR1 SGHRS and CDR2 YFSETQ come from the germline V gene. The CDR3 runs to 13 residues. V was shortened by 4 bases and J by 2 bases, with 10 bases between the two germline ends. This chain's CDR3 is CASSLGGPYEQYF. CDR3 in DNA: TGCGCCAGCAGCCTCGGAGGGCCCTACGAGCAGTACTTC.

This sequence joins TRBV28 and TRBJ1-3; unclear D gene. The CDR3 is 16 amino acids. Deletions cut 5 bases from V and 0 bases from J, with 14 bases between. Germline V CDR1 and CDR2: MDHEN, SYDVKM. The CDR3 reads CASSRPNPGSGNTIYF. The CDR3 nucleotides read TGTGCCAGCAGTCGACCAAACCCGGGCTCTGGAAACACCATATATTTT.

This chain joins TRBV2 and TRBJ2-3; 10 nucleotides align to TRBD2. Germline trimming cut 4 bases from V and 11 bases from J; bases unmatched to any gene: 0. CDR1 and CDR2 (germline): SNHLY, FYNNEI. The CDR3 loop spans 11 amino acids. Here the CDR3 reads CASSASGRQYF. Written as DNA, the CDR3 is TGTGCCAGCAGTGCTAGCGGGAGGCAGTATTTT.

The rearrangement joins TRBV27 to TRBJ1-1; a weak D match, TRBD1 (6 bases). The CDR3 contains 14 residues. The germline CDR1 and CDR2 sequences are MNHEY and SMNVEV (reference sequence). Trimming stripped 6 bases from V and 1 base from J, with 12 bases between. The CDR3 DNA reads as TGTGCCAGCAGCAGAGGGGGACAGAACACTGAAGCTTTCTTT. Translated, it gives CASSRGGQNTEAFF.

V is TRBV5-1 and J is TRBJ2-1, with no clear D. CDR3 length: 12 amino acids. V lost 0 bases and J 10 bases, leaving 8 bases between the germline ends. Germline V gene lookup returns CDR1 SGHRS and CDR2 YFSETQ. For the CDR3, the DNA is TGCGCCAGCAGCTTGGCGGACCGCGAGCAGTTCTTC. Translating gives CASSLADREQFF.

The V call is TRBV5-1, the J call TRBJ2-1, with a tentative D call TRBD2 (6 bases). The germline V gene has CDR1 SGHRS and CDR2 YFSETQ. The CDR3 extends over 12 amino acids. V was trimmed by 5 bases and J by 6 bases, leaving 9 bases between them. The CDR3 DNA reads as TGCGCCAGCAGTACCGGGGGCAATGAGCAGTTCTTC. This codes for CASSTGGNEQFF.

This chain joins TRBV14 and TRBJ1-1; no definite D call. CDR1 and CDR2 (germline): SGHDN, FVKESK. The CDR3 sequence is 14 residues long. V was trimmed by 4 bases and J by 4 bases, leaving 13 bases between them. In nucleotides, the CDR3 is TGTGCCAGCAGCCTAAGGGTGGTGGGCACTGAAGCTTTCTTT. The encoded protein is CASSLRVVGTEAFF.

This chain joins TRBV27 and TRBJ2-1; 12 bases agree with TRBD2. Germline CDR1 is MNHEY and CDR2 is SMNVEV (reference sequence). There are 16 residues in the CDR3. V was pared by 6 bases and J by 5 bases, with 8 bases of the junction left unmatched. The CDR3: CASRGALAGGNNEQFF. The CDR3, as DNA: TGTGCCAGCAGGGGGGCTCTAGCGGGAGGGAACAATGAGCAGTTCTTC.

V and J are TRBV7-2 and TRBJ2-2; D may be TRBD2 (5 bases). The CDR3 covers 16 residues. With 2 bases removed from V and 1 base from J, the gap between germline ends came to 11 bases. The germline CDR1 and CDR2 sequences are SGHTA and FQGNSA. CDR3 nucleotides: TGTGCCAGCAGCTTAAGGCTTGGACTGAACACCGGGGAGCTGTTTTTT. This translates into CASSLRLGLNTGELFF.

DNA for the CDR3: TGTGCCAGCAGCTTAGATGGCCCAGGACAGGGCAAAGAGACCCAGTACTTC. Translated: CASSLDGPGQGKETQYF. The chain carries TRBV11-2 and TRBJ2-5, with 8 bases that match TRBD1. With V trimmed by 0 bases and J by 3 bases, 9 bases remained unmatched. CDR3 length equals 17 residues. Germline V gene data show CDR1 as SGHAT and CDR2 as FQNNGV.

This chain's CDR3 is CASSSQFGTGDGNQPQHF. As DNA, the CDR3 is TGTGCCAGTAGTTCCCAATTCGGGACAGGCGACGGCAATCAGCCCCAGCATTTT. The chain combines TRBV19 with TRBJ1-5; 8 bases match TRBD1. Germline loops: CDR1 LNHDA, CDR2 SQIVND (reference sequence). J gave up 2 bases and V 5 bases, and 14 bases lay outside the gene matches. The CDR3 runs 18 residues.